These 11 T cell receptor beta chains were all obtained from the same sample, sequenced in a study of blood T cell repertoires in COVID-19 (TCRdb year 2020). The library relied on the immunoSEQ multiplex PCR assay. TCRdb limited this immuneACCESS table to in-frame rearrangements with V and J called. A share of clones is missing; checked studies link under half to unresolved V genes, and the rest is unexplained. For this sample the table gives around 140,000 clones, of which approximately 90% were detected only once. Over 9% of the sample is held by the ten biggest clonotypes. Sequences were obtained from peripheral blood. The receptors derive from a man between 45 and 60 years old with acute or convalescent COVID-19.

In this sample, this clone turned up once. J is TRBJ2-1 and V is TRBV5-1; 7 positions match TRBD2. The CDR3 contains 16 residues. CDR1 SGHRS and CDR2 YFSETQ come from the germline V gene. The ends lost 5 bases at V and 5 bases at J; junction bases unmatched: 13. The CDR3 coding sequence is TGCGCCAGCAGTTCACTTAGCGGGCGGATTAACAATGAGCAGTTCTTC. Protein: CASSSLSGRINNEQFF.

This chain uses TRBV3-1 (or the pseudogene TRBV3-2) with TRBJ2-5, with D possibly being TRBD2 (6 bases). The germline V gene has CDR1 LGHDT and CDR2 YNNKEL (reference sequence). This CDR3 comprises 13 residues. V lost 4 bases to trimming and J lost 1 base, with 7 bases between them. The CDR3 sequence is CASSRRGQETQYF. Written as DNA, the CDR3 is TGTGCCAGCAGCCGGCGGGGCCAAGAGACCCAGTACTTC.

V gene TRBV24-1 combines with J gene TRBJ2-3; 7 nucleotides match TRBD2. V lost 1 base and J lost 6; bases outside the gene matches: 9. This CDR3 has 16 residues. CDR1 and CDR2 (germline): KGHDR, SFDVKD. The chain's CDR3 is CATSDLWRESVDTQYF. The CDR3, as DNA: TGTGCCACCAGTGATTTATGGCGGGAGTCGGTCGATACGCAGTATTTT.

The chain links TRBV7-9 to TRBJ1-4; 8 nucleotides match TRBD1. V lost 2 bases, J lost 7 bases, and 6 bases stayed unmatched. The germline V gene has CDR1 SEHNR and CDR2 FQNEAQ (reference sequence). This CDR3 region has 15 residues. CDR3 region: CASSLTGTGREKLFF. DNA for the CDR3: TGTGCCAGCAGCTTAACTGGGACAGGTCGTGAAAAACTGTTTTTT.

This chain links TRBV5-1 with TRBJ2-7; 7 bases line up with TRBD1. The CDR3 runs to 14 residues. V dropped 0 bases and J dropped 4; count of bases not matched to a gene: 4. Germline V gene sequence: CDR1 SGHRS, CDR2 YFSETQ. CDR3 residues: CASSLEGALYEQYF. CDR3 DNA: TGCGCCAGCAGCTTGGAGGGGGCTTTATACGAGCAGTACTTC.

The genes are TRBV6-5 and TRBJ2-3, with 8 bases identical to TRBD2. Looked up from germline, CDR1 is MNHEY and CDR2 is SVGAGI. This CDR3 has 15 amino acids. V was clipped by 7 bases and J by 2 bases; unmatched bases: 8. The CDR3 loop reads CASTPGGGLTDTQYF. The CDR3 DNA reads TGTGCCAGCACCCCGGGAGGGGGGCTCACAGATACGCAGTATTTT.

V is TRBV27 and J is TRBJ2-7; tentatively, D is TRBD2 (6 bases). CDR1 and CDR2 (germline): MNHEY, SMNVEV (reference sequence). The CDR3 is 14 residues long. V lost 6 bases, J lost 6 bases, and 18 bases lay in between. The CDR3 reads CASRWGMGRSEQYF. Written as DNA, the CDR3 is TGTGCCAGCAGATGGGGAATGGGGAGGTCCGAGCAGTACTTC.

This sequence joins TRBV28 and TRBJ2-7; tentative D call: TRBD1 (6 bases). Trimming shortened V by 4 bases and J by 0 bases, and 13 bases separated the two germline ends. This CDR3 has 15 amino acids. Germline loops: CDR1 MDHEN, CDR2 SYDVKM. The CDR3 sequence: CASSSVDRNSYEQYF. The CDR3 coding sequence is TGTGCCAGCAGTTCCGTGGACAGAAACTCCTACGAGCAGTACTTC.

This clone was observed a single time. The chain has TRBV28 and TRBJ2-1, with 16 bases fitting TRBD2. The germline V gene has CDR1 MDHEN and CDR2 SYDVKM. The CDR3 loop spans 16 amino acids. V lost 5 bases and J lost 8; bases outside the gene matches: 6. CDR3 amino acids: CASSPGLAGGPYEQFF. The CDR3 DNA sequence: TGTGCCAGCAGTCCGGGACTAGCGGGAGGGCCCTATGAGCAGTTCTTC. The full variable domain, rest sourced from reference TRBV28 and TRBJ2-1, is DVKVTQSSRYLVKRTGEKVFLECVQDMDHENMFWYRQDPGLGLRLIYFSYDVKMKEKGDIPEGYSVSREKKERFSLILESASTNQTSMYLCASSPGLAGGPYEQFFGPGTRLTVL.

The chain uses TRBV10-2 and TRBJ1-6; weak D call: TRBD1 (5 bases). The CDR3 runs 13 residues. The V end lost 8 bases, the J end lost 8 bases, and 13 bases lay between the germline ends. The V gene's germline CDR1 is WSHSY and CDR2 SAAADI. The DNA for the CDR3 is TGCGCCAGCGCTTCAGGGCTTTATTCACCCCTCCACTTT. As protein: CASASGLYSPLHF.

The rearrangement joins TRBV29-1 to TRBJ2-5; possible D gene TRBD2, 6 bases. Germline CDR1 is SQVTM and CDR2 is ANQGSEA. The V end was cut by 1 base, the J end by 7 bases, with 16 bases between. The CDR3 covers 14 residues. The DNA of the CDR3 is TGCAGCGTTGAAGTCGTAGCGGCTAGCCGGACCCAGTACTTC. It encodes CSVEVVAASRTQYF.